These T cell receptor beta chains were read from a single sample in a study of vaccination and CD4 T cells after COVID-19. No antigens are known for them. From the PCR reads, TCRdb called clonotypes with MiXCR, one entry per CDR3 protein. The sample shows over 10,000 distinct CDR3 sequences, about 45% of them seen only once. The sequencing sample was made of CD4+ T cells from blood, cultured in vitro. Receptor source: a human donor who had recovered from COVID-19. Each CDR3 is given with its conserved first and last residue. The D gene is left open where the match is weak. Size values are once, few and many counts, or a class for expanded clones, and some rows have none.

clone size	V gene	J gene	D gene	CDR3 protein	CDR3 DNA
few	TRBV7-8	TRBJ2-5	NA	CASSSRPDGAQETQYF	TGTGCCAGCAGCTCCCGCCCGGACGGAGCCCAAGAGACCCAGTACTTC
few	TRBV24-1	TRBJ2-5	TRBD1	CATRGMGGQGIPETQYF	TGTGCCACCAGGGGTATGGGGGGACAGGGGATCCCAGAGACCCAGTACTTC
NA	TRBV7-3	TRBJ2-3	NA	CASSPYRTQHGNTQYF	TGTGCCAGCAGCCCATACCGCACTCAACACGGTAATACGCAGTATTTT
few	TRBV6-1	TRBJ2-6	TRBD1	CASRPGTVNSGANVLTF	TGTGCCAGCCGGCCAGGGACAGTTAACTCTGGGGCCAACGTCCTGACTTTC
once	TRBV11-2	TRBJ2-2	TRBD1	CASSLSPTGARTGELFF	TGTGCCAGCAGCTTATCACCGACAGGGGCGAGAACCGGGGAGCTGTTTTTT
NA	TRBV7-2	TRBJ2-3	NA	CASAPGAGDTQYF	TGTGCCAGCGCTCCGGGGGCGGGGGATACGCAGTATTTT
NA	TRBV3-1	TRBJ2-5	NA	CASSQSVLVSETQYF	TGTGCCAGCAGCCAAAGCGTCCTAGTGTCTGAGACCCAGTACTTC
NA	TRBV7-2	TRBJ1-4	NA	CASSTNRAATNEKLFF	TGTGCCAGCAGCACGAACAGGGCAGCAACTAATGAAAAACTGTTTTTT
once	TRBV20-1	TRBJ2-5	TRBD2	CSARRGLAGKETQYF	TGCAGTGCTAGGAGGGGACTAGCGGGAAAGGAGACCCAGTACTTC
few	TRBV6-5	TRBJ2-3	TRBD2	CASSFRTSGRATDTQYF	TGTGCCAGCAGTTTCCGGACTAGCGGGAGGGCCACAGATACGCAGTATTTT
once	TRBV20-1	TRBJ2-1	TRBD1	CSASLSGQGIHEQFF	TGCAGTGCTAGTTTGTCTGGACAGGGGATCCATGAGCAGTTCTTC
few	TRBV6-5	TRBJ1-1	NA	CASSYFSRGEAFF	TGTGCCAGCAGTTACTTCTCTCGAGGTGAAGCTTTCTTT
NA	TRBV20-1	TRBJ1-4	NA	CSAPVGVLNEKLFF	TGCAGTGCGCCTGTAGGGGTCCTAAATGAAAAACTGTTTTTT
NA	TRBV5-1	TRBJ2-7	NA	CASSSDIPIPYEQYF	TGCGCCAGCAGCTCGGACATACCGATACCCTACGAGCAGTACTTC
few	TRBV6-1	TRBJ1-4	TRBD1	CASRQGRRGDETLFF	TGTGCCAGCAGACAGGGGAGAAGGGGCGATGAAACACTGTTTTTT
NA	TRBV5-1	TRBJ2-7	NA	CASRTGGTASYEQYF	TGCGCCAGCAGGACCGGTGGAACTGCCTCCTACGAGCAGTACTTC
NA	TRBV10-3	TRBJ1-2	NA	CAISAGEGDGYTF	TGTGCCATCAGTGCAGGCGAGGGGGATGGCTACACCTTC
NA	TRBV6-1	TRBJ2-3	TRBD1	CASSGTGVTDTQYF	TGTGCCAGCAGCGGGACAGGGGTAACAGATACGCAGTATTTT
NA	TRBV6-2/TRBV6-3	TRBJ1-2	NA	CASSLTEYGYTF	TGTGCCAGCAGTCTGACAGAATATGGCTACACCTTC
NA	TRBV27	TRBJ2-1	NA	CATIPTKAVKSYNEQFF	TGTGCCACCATACCGACGAAAGCGGTTAAGTCCTACAATGAGCAGTTCTTC
NA	TRBV7-9	TRBJ2-3	NA	CASRFVDTQYF	TGTGCCAGCAGATTCGTTGATACGCAGTATTTT
NA	TRBV6-2/TRBV6-3	TRBJ2-2	NA	CASSYGAANTGELFF	TGTGCCAGCAGTTATGGCGCCGCGAACACCGGGGAGCTGTTTTTT
NA	TRBV7-2	TRBJ1-2	NA	CASSSFEGSGYTF	TGTGCCAGCAGCTCCTTTGAGGGCAGCGGCTACACCTTC
NA	TRBV19	TRBJ2-7	NA	CASSMATGVGEQYF	TGTGCCAGTAGTATGGCGACAGGAGTAGGCGAGCAGTACTTC
few	TRBV10-1	TRBJ2-1	TRBD1	CASSDGEGAGGNEQFF	TGCGCCAGCAGTGACGGCGAGGGGGCCGGTGGGAATGAGCAGTTCTTC
few	TRBV10-3	TRBJ1-2	NA	CAISEVNYGYTF	TGTGCCATCAGTGAGGTCAACTATGGCTACACCTTC
few	TRBV4-1	TRBJ1-3	NA	CASSRGGLTISGNTIYF	TGCGCCAGCAGCCGCGGGGGGCTAACTATCTCTGGAAACACCATATATTTT
few	TRBV12-3/TRBV12-4	TRBJ1-5	NA	CASRQESQPQHF	TGTGCCAGCAGGCAGGAAAGTCAGCCCCAGCATTTT
NA	TRBV12-3/TRBV12-4	TRBJ1-4	TRBD1	CASRGTDPNEKLFF	TGTGCCAGCAGGGGGACAGACCCTAATGAAAAACTGTTTTTT
NA	TRBV6-1	TRBJ2-1	TRBD1	CASRRDSNNEQFF	TGTGCCAGCAGGAGGGACAGCAACAATGAGCAGTTCTTC
few	TRBV20-1	TRBJ1-4	TRBD1	CSARRQGINEKLFF	TGCAGTGCCCGGCGACAGGGTATTAATGAAAAACTGTTTTTT
NA	TRBV20-1	TRBJ2-1	TRBD2	CSAAAIAGFLNEQFF	TGCAGTGCCGCGGCAATAGCGGGCTTCCTTAATGAGCAGTTCTTC
once	TRBV11-3	TRBJ2-1	NA	CASSLGPGNNEQFF	TGTGCCAGCAGCTTAGGCCCGGGAAACAATGAGCAGTTCTTC
NA	TRBV3-1	TRBJ1-2	NA	CASSQGTDGYTF	TGTGCCAGCAGCCAAGGGACCGATGGCTACACCTTC
NA	TRBV7-9	TRBJ1-5	NA	CASSITGSNQPQHF	TGTGCCAGCAGCATCACCGGGAGCAATCAGCCCCAGCATTTT
few	TRBV24-1	TRBJ1-3	TRBD1	CATRTGVGNTIYF	TGTGCCACCAGGACAGGGGTCGGAAACACCATATATTTT
once	TRBV6-1	TRBJ2-7	NA	CASSEVSGALYWQQYF	TGTGCCAGCAGTGAAGTGTCAGGGGCCCTTTATTGGCAGCAGTACTTC
NA	TRBV2	TRBJ2-2	TRBD2	CASRLGLESGELFF	TGTGCCAGCAGACTGGGACTAGAATCCGGGGAGCTGTTTTTT
NA	TRBV27	TRBJ2-3	NA	CASSLQGGTDTQYF	TGTGCCAGCAGTTTACAGGGAGGAACAGATACGCAGTATTTT
NA	TRBV25-1	TRBJ2-1	NA	CASSDSGGVDEQFF	TGTGCCAGCAGTGATAGTGGAGGGGTTGATGAGCAGTTCTTC
NA	TRBV19	TRBJ1-2	NA	CASSIEGRRGYTF	TGTGCCAGTAGTATCGAGGGGCGACGCGGCTACACCTTC
few	TRBV24-1	TRBJ1-2	NA	CATSGGGENYGYTF	TGTGCCACCAGTGGAGGGGGGGAGAACTATGGCTACACCTTC
NA	TRBV20-1	TRBJ1-4	TRBD1	CSAPGGGNEKLFF	TGCAGTGCTCCAGGAGGGGGCAATGAAAAACTGTTTTTT
NA	TRBV7-3	TRBJ2-1	TRBD2	CASSYTSGTYNEQFF	TGTGCCAGCAGCTACACTAGCGGGACCTACAATGAGCAGTTCTTC
medium-sized	TRBV7-2	TRBJ2-2	NA	CASSFTQGGTGELFF	TGTGCCAGCAGCTTCACACAGGGAGGGACCGGGGAGCTGTTTTTT
NA	TRBV27	TRBJ2-7	NA	CASSWDGLSSYEQYF	TGTGCCAGCAGTTGGGACGGCTTGAGCTCCTACGAGCAGTACTTC
few	TRBV12-3/TRBV12-4	TRBJ1-2	NA	CASTITGYGYTF	TGTGCCAGCACCATCACGGGCTATGGCTACACCTTC
NA	TRBV5-5	TRBJ2-1	NA	CASMLSLGEQFF	TGTGCCAGCATGCTGTCGTTGGGTGAGCAGTTCTTC
NA	TRBV15	TRBJ2-7	NA	CATARLGSSYEQYF	TGTGCCACCGCGCGGTTGGGGAGCTCCTACGAGCAGTACTTC
NA	TRBV27	TRBJ2-1	NA	CASSTSQGNEQFF	TGTGCCAGCAGTACTAGCCAGGGCAATGAGCAGTTCTTC
few	TRBV5-4	TRBJ1-2	TRBD1	CASSPGTTVRGYGYTF	TGTGCCAGCAGTCCCGGGACTACAGTCAGGGGGTATGGCTACACCTTC
NA	TRBV6-1	TRBJ2-1	NA	CASSGQVFSYNEQFF	TGTGCCAGCAGTGGACAGGTTTTCTCCTACAATGAGCAGTTCTTC
few	TRBV7-3	TRBJ2-7	NA	CASSLSAGSPYEQYF	TGTGCCAGCAGCTTATCTGCCGGGAGCCCCTACGAGCAGTACTTC
NA	TRBV6-1	TRBJ2-2	TRBD2	CASSEEWMGGSRDTGELFF	TGTGCCAGCAGTGAAGAGTGGATGGGCGGGAGTCGCGACACCGGGGAGCTGTTTTTT
medium-sized	TRBV6-1	TRBJ1-2	NA	CASSRRGFGYTF	TGTGCCAGCAGTCGTCGTGGGTTTGGCTACACCTTC
few	TRBV2	TRBJ2-5	TRBD1	CASSELGQGGRETQYF	TGTGCCAGCAGTGAACTGGGACAGGGGGGCCGGGAGACCCAGTACTTC